The rows below give T cell receptor beta chains drawn from one sample of a study of cytomegalovirus exposure and HLA in healthy donors. Sequencing was performed with immunoSEQ multiplex PCR; in TCRdb, only in-frame clones are kept and a portion is missing. This sample carries some 97,000 clones, roughly 77% of them seen once, and the ten largest clones take over 3.5%. The sequencing input was PBMCs. These receptor sequences come from a woman aged 45-59 years in good health and CMV-seropositive. Each CDR3 is given with its conserved first and last residue. D genes are given only for firm matches. A clone size is listed for some rows: how often the clone was seen (once, few, many), or a class if it is expanded.

>once|TRBJ1-3|TRBV19|NA
TGTGCCAGTAGTATGCGACAGGTCGGAAACACCATATATTTT
CASSMRQVGNTIYF
>NA|TRBJ2-1|TRBV30|TRBD1
TGTGCCTGGAGGTTGACAGGGATCAGCTACAATGAGCAGTTCTTC
CAWRLTGISYNEQFF
>few|TRBJ2-5|TRBV25-1|NA
TGTGCCAGCAGCCCCAGGGCGTGGCCCGAGACCCAGTACTTC
CASSPRAWPETQYF
>NA|TRBJ2-6|TRBV5-1|TRBD1
TGCGCCAGCAGCTACCAGGGACAGGGAAGCTCTGGGGCCAACGTCCTGACTTTC
CASSYQGQGSSGANVLTF
>NA|TRBJ1-1|TRBV29-1|NA
TGCAGCGTTAATAGGAACACTGAAGCTTTCTTT
CSVNRNTEAFF
>NA|TRBJ1-2|TRBV2|NA
TGTGCCAGCAGTGGTGCAGGCTATGGCTACACCTTC
CASSGAGYGYTF
>NA|TRBJ1-1|TRBV9|NA
TGTGCCAGCAGCGTAGACCACAGGGATTATGGTGAAGCTTTCTTT
CASSVDHRDYGEAFF
>once|TRBJ2-7|TRBV6-1|NA
TGTGCCAGCAGTGAAGCGGGAGATGGCGAGCAGTACTTC
CASSEAGDGEQYF
>NA|TRBJ2-4|TRBV5-6|NA
TGTGCCAGCAGCTTGGCTTGGGACACTAACATTCAGTACTTC
CASSLAWDTNIQYF
>NA|TRBJ2-7|TRBV29-1|NA
TGCAGCGTAATGTCGGGTTCCTACGAGCAGTACTTC
CSVMSGSYEQYF
>NA|TRBJ2-3|TRBV7-9|TRBD2
TGTGCCAGCAGCTCGCCGCCAGGCGCGGGGGGTAGCACAGATACGCAGTATTTT
CASSSPPGAGGSTDTQYF
>NA|TRBJ1-2|TRBV6-1|TRBD1
TGTGCCAGCAGTGAGTGGGACAGGGGGCTAGGTAACTATGGCTACACCTTC
CASSEWDRGLGNYGYTF
>NA|TRBJ2-7|TRBV11-2|TRBD1
TGTGCCAGCAGCCTAGGGGGACAGGGGAGCTACGAGCAGTACTTC
CASSLGGQGSYEQYF
>NA|TRBJ1-5|TRBV9|TRBD1
TGTGCCAGCAGCGCGACAGGGGGGAACAATCAGCCCCAGCATTTT
CASSATGGNNQPQHF
>NA|TRBJ2-7|TRBV28|NA
TGTGCCACCATCCAAGGGGCCTACGAGCAGTACTTC
CATIQGAYEQYF
>NA|TRBJ2-7|TRBV5-5|NA
TGTGCCAGCAGCTTGGCGGGATCCTACGAGCAGTACTTC
CASSLAGSYEQYF
>NA|TRBJ1-2|TRBV6-6|NA
TGTGCCAGCAGTTACCTCGACGGAGCCGATGGCTACACCTTC
CASSYLDGADGYTF
>NA|TRBJ1-3|TRBV5-4|NA
TGTGCCAGCAGCTTGGAGAGGGGAAACACCATATATTTT
CASSLERGNTIYF
>once|TRBJ1-3|TRBV30|NA
TGTGCCTGGAGCAGATGGCAATCTGGAAACACCATATATTTT
CAWSRWQSGNTIYF